A selection of T cell receptor beta chains follows, all from one sample in a study of tumor-infiltrating lymphocytes in localized non-small cell lung cancer. Sequenced by immunoSEQ multiplex PCR; TCRdb stores in-frame clones only, minus some. The repertoire holds approximately 15,000 clones, with 75% as singletons. The sequenced sample was lung tumor tissue. These receptors all come from a human donor with non-small cell lung cancer. CDR3s include the opening cysteine and the closing phenylalanine or tryptophan. Fields, in order: V gene, clone size, D gene, J gene, CDR3 length, CDR3 DNA, CDR3 protein. A D gene is named only where the DNA matches it firmly. Clone size is not always given. Where it is, it says once, few, many or a class for expanded clones.

v_gene: TRBV7-6; abundance: .; d_gene: .; j_gene: TRBJ2-7; len: 14; CDR3nt: TGTGCCAGCAGCTTAGACCAGGGTCCCTACGAGCAGTACTTC; CDR3aa: CASSLDQGPYEQYF
v_gene: TRBV25-1; abundance: .; d_gene: .; j_gene: TRBJ1-2; len: 15; CDR3nt: TGTGCCAGCAGTGATCTGGGCAGTTCTAACTATGGCTACACCTTC; CDR3aa: CASSDLGSSNYGYTF
v_gene: TRBV2; abundance: large; d_gene: .; j_gene: TRBJ2-1; len: 12; CDR3nt: TGTGCCAGCAGTGAGGATAGCGGCGAGCAGTTCTTC; CDR3aa: CASSEDSGEQFF
v_gene: TRBV20-1; abundance: few; d_gene: .; j_gene: TRBJ2-7; len: 11; CDR3nt: TGCAGTGCTAGGGGCTTTGTCACTCAGTACTTC; CDR3aa: CSARGFVTQYF
v_gene: TRBV10-3; abundance: .; d_gene: TRBD2; j_gene: TRBJ2-3; len: 15; CDR3nt: TGTGCCATCAGTGACGTAGCGGGGAGCACAGATACGCAGTATTTT; CDR3aa: CAISDVAGSTDTQYF
v_gene: TRBV6-4; abundance: few; d_gene: TRBD1; j_gene: TRBJ1-5; len: 17; CDR3nt: TGTGCCACCGACCGGGACAGCCTCACGGGGAGCAATCAGCCCCAGCATTTT; CDR3aa: CATDRDSLTGSNQPQHF
v_gene: TRBV6-5; abundance: once; d_gene: TRBD1; j_gene: TRBJ2-7; len: 15; CDR3nt: TGTGCCAGCAGTCCCGGGGGGACAGGGCGGCGCGAGCAGTACTTC; CDR3aa: CASSPGGTGRREQYF
v_gene: TRBV2; abundance: .; d_gene: TRBD2; j_gene: TRBJ2-5; len: 10; CDR3nt: TGTGCCAGCAAGAGCGGGAACCAGTACTTC; CDR3aa: CASKSGNQYF
v_gene: TRBV10-1; abundance: .; d_gene: .; j_gene: TRBJ2-5; len: 15; CDR3nt: TGCGCCAGCAGTGAAAAAGGGCCTGGAGGAGAGACCCAGTACTTC; CDR3aa: CASSEKGPGGETQYF
v_gene: TRBV30; abundance: .; d_gene: .; j_gene: TRBJ1-2; len: 16; CDR3nt: TGTGCCTGGAGTGTTCCTCGTGGACACCCGATAACTATGGACACCTTC; CDR3aa: CAWSVPRGHPITMDTF
v_gene: TRBV6-4; abundance: .; d_gene: .; j_gene: TRBJ2-1; len: 15; CDR3nt: TGTGCCAGCAGTGATTCCGGGGGCACCTACAATGAGCAGTTCTTC; CDR3aa: CASSDSGGTYNEQFF
v_gene: TRBV30; abundance: .; d_gene: .; j_gene: TRBJ1-4; len: 17; CDR3nt: TGTGCCTGGACGGGGGGCAGAGGGGTTACAACTAATGAAAAACTGTTTTTT; CDR3aa: CAWTGGRGVTTNEKLFF
v_gene: TRBV10-3; abundance: .; d_gene: .; j_gene: TRBJ2-4; len: 15; CDR3nt: TGTGCCATCAGTGAGGGGGGGCCTCCGTGGGACATTCAGTACTTC; CDR3aa: CAISEGGPPWDIQYF
v_gene: TRBV4-1; abundance: .; d_gene: .; j_gene: TRBJ2-7; len: 14; CDR3nt: TGCGCCAGCAGCCCCCGTGTAGTAGGGCGCGAGCAGTACTTC; CDR3aa: CASSPRVVGREQYF
v_gene: TRBV4-1; abundance: .; d_gene: TRBD1; j_gene: TRBJ1-4; len: 16; CDR3nt: TGCGCCAGCAGCCAGGGTGTCAGGGGGCAGGGTGAAAAACTGTTTTTT; CDR3aa: CASSQGVRGQGEKLFF
v_gene: TRBV6-1; abundance: few; d_gene: .; j_gene: TRBJ2-1; len: 13; CDR3nt: TGTGCCAGCAGGCGGAGCTCCTACAATGAGCAGTTCTTC; CDR3aa: CASRRSSYNEQFF
v_gene: TRBV29-1; abundance: .; d_gene: .; j_gene: TRBJ1-1; len: 13; CDR3nt: TGCAGCGCTGCGGGACAATCAAACACTGAAGCTTTCTTT; CDR3aa: CSAAGQSNTEAFF